This is a list of T cell receptor delta chains from one sample in a study of Vδ1+ human thymocytes. TCRdb reapplied CATT to the multiplex PCR reads. Of tens of thousands of delta-chain clones listed, about 16% are singletons. Sequencing used Vdelta1+ gamma-delta thymocytes from the thymus. The receptor set was obtained from a boy in the first two years of life who had congenital heart surgery. The CDR3 runs from the conserved cysteine through the conserved F or W. The order of the fields is CDR3 length, V gene, D gene, J gene, clone size, CDR3 DNA, CDR3 protein. The D gene is left open where the match is weak. The size entry is marked missing in some rows and otherwise reads once, few, many or a size class.

21	TRDV1	TRDD2	TRDJ1	few	TGTGCTCTTGGGGAACTGGGCTTCCTACGCCGGCTGGAGGTCTACACCGATAAACTCATCTTT	CALGELGFLRRLEVYTDKLIF
18	TRDV1	TRDD3	TRDJ1	few	TGTGCTCTTGGGAACCAGACCTGTACTGGGGAACGAGGAGATAAACTCATCTTT	CALGNQTCTGERGDKLIF
18	TRDV1	.	TRDJ1	few	TGTGCTCTTGGGGGCCCCCTGAGAGCCCCGCGAGACACCGATAAACTCATCTTT	CALGGPLRAPRDTDKLIF
24	TRDV1	TRDD3	TRDJ1	.	TGTGCTCTTGGGGAACTTTTGGGACTTGGCCCTTTACTGGGGGATACCCGATCAACCGATAAACTCATCTTT	CALGELLGLGPLLGDTRSTDKLIF
21	TRDV1	TRDD3	TRDJ1	few	TGTGCTCTTGGGGAATTCGGGCCCTTTGCTTGGGGGATACTGGGTCCCGATAAACTCATCTTT	CALGEFGPFAWGILGPDKLIF
21	TRDV1	.	TRDJ1	few	TGTGCTCTTGGGGAACCCCTACTCGGGTTGCTGGGTTCCCGGTACACCGATAAACTCATCTTT	CALGEPLLGLLGSRYTDKLIF
16	TRDV1	TRDD3	TRDJ1	.	TGTGCTCTTGGGGAGGGGGGATACGCCCACACCGATAAACTCATCTTT	CALGEGGYAHTDKLIF
21	TRDV1	TRDD3	TRDJ1	.	TGTGCTCTTGGGACCTACGTTACGCGTACTGGGGGATTAGTCTACACCGATAAACTCATCTTT	CALGTYVTRTGGLVYTDKLIF
20	TRDV1	TRDD3	TRDJ1	.	TGTGCTCTTGGGGAACTCGTCCTTCCTGTCTGGGGGATGTACACCGATAAACTCATCTTT	CALGELVLPVWGMYTDKLIF
21	TRDV1	TRDD3	TRDJ1	few	TGTGCTCTTGGGGAACTGCCTCTATCGAGGGGTACTGGGGGACCTGAGCCAGAGCTCATCTTT	CALGELPLSRGTGGPEPELIF
18	TRDV3	.	TRDJ1	few	TGTGCCTTTTATATCCCCCGTTGGGTTGGATCGAACACCGATAAACTCATCTTT	CAFYIPRWVGSNTDKLIF
12	TRDV1	.	TRDJ1	few	TGTGCTCTTGGGCAATCCACCGATAAACTCATCTTT	CALGQSTDKLIF
20	TRDV1	.	TRDJ1	.	TGTGCTCTTGGGGTCCTGACATTCCCCATCGGTCTGGAGTACACCGATAAACTCATCTTT	CALGVLTFPIGLEYTDKLIF
19	TRDV1	TRDD2	TRDJ1	few	TGTGCTCTTGGGGCCCATCCTTCCTACGTCCGCCCGTACACCGATAAACTCATCTTT	CALGAHPSYVRPYTDKLIF
16	TRDV1	TRDD3	TRDJ1	.	TGTGCTCTTGGGGAACTTAAAACTGGGGGATACGGCAAACTCATCTTT	CALGELKTGGYGKLIF
18	TRDV1	TRDD3	TRDJ1	few	TGTGCTCTTGGGGAACTGCCACTTTTGGGGGATACGGGCGATAAACTCATCTTT	CALGELPLLGDTGDKLIF
19	TRDV1	.	TRDJ1	.	TGTGCTCTTGGGGAATGGTTACCTACCTGGGATCCCTACACCGATAAACTCATCTTT	CALGEWLPTWDPYTDKLIF